This is a list of T cell receptor beta chains from one sample in a study of early T cells in non-severe SARS-CoV-2 infection. TCRdb passed the 5' RACE reads through MiXCR, listing each CDR3 protein once. Here the sample spans tens of thousands of distinct CDR3 sequences, less than 9.5% being singletons. The sample taken for sequencing was whole blood. All receptors derive from an adult who was a healthcare worker with PCR-confirmed SARS-CoV-2 infection or an uninfected control (not recorded which). Both conserved end residues are part of each CDR3. A D gene is named only where the DNA matches it firmly. Not all rows give a size; the values are once, few, many and, for expanded clones, a class.

v_call	j_call	clone_size	d_call	cdr3_aa	cdr3_nt
TRBV18	TRBJ2-5	few	TRBD2	CASSPGLVSEETQYF	TGTGCCAGCTCCCCCGGACTAGTCTCGGAGGAGACCCAGTACTTC
TRBV5-1	TRBJ2-4	few	.	CASSEAQDIQYF	TGCGCCAGCAGTGAAGCCCAGGACATTCAGTACTTC
TRBV20-1	TRBJ2-3	many	.	CSAWDGSHPTDTQYF	TGCAGTGCCTGGGACGGTTCCCACCCCACAGATACGCAGTATTTT
TRBV29-1	TRBJ2-1	many	.	CSVEEQTYNEQFF	TGCAGCGTTGAAGAACAGACCTACAATGAGCAGTTCTTC
TRBV7-3	TRBJ2-7	many	.	CASSLDTAYEQYF	TGTGCCAGCAGCTTAGACACGGCCTACGAGCAGTACTTC
TRBV15	TRBJ2-1	many	TRBD2	CATSILAGGQDEQFF	TGTGCCACCAGCATACTAGCGGGAGGTCAGGATGAGCAGTTCTTC
TRBV3-1	TRBJ2-1	many	TRBD2	CASSQDSGGSNDEQFF	TGTGCCAGCAGCCAAGACAGCGGCGGGAGTAATGATGAGCAGTTCTTC
TRBV28	TRBJ1-1	many	.	CASSLEREAFF	TGTGCCAGCAGTTTAGAGAGGGAAGCTTTCTTT
TRBV30	TRBJ2-3	many	.	CAWSVQVGTDTQYF	TGTGCCTGGAGTGTACAGGTGGGGACAGATACGCAGTATTTT
TRBV7-2	TRBJ2-5	many	.	CASSPAQETQYF	TGTGCCAGCAGCCCCGCTCAAGAGACCCAGTACTTC
TRBV29-1	TRBJ2-1	many	.	CSAPRIRAGDEQFF	TGCAGCGCCCCGCGAATCCGGGCCGGGGATGAGCAGTTCTTC
TRBV15	TRBJ1-3	many	.	CATSTYGNTIYF	TGTGCCACCAGCACTTATGGAAACACCATATATTTT
TRBV5-1	TRBJ2-7	many	.	CASSPQDLEDEQYF	TGCGCCAGCAGCCCACAGGACTTGGAAGACGAGCAGTACTTC
TRBV7-2	TRBJ2-7	.	.	CASSPTLASYEQYF	TGTGCCAGCAGCCCGACGCTAGCCTCCTACGAGCAGTACTTC
TRBV28	TRBJ1-5	many	.	CASSASMEPQHF	TGTGCCAGCAGTGCATCAATGGAGCCCCAGCATTTT
TRBV3-1	TRBJ2-2	many	TRBD2	CASSQDGRRTGELFF	TGTGCCAGCAGCCAAGACGGGAGGAGGACCGGGGAGCTGTTTTTT
TRBV20-1	TRBJ2-1	many	TRBD2	CSAREGSGDYNEQFF	TGCAGTGCTAGAGAGGGTAGCGGGGACTACAATGAGCAGTTCTTC
TRBV24-1	TRBJ2-1	few	TRBD2	CATSDSTGTSMHNEQFF	TGTGCCACCAGTGACTCGACCGGGACTAGCATGCACAATGAGCAGTTCTTC
TRBV7-7	TRBJ2-7	few	.	CASSSAPGNEQYF	TGTGCCAGCAGCTCCGCCCCGGGGAACGAGCAGTACTTC
TRBV7-9	TRBJ1-1	many	.	CASSHRAGAPSVTEAFF	TGTGCCAGCAGCCACAGGGCTGGGGCCCCCTCGGTCACTGAAGCTTTCTTT
TRBV14	TRBJ1-5	few	.	CASSQETYQPQHF	TGTGCCAGCAGCCAAGAAACATATCAGCCCCAGCATTTT
TRBV18	TRBJ2-7	many	.	CASSPPSRTYEQYF	TGTGCCAGCTCACCACCGAGCAGAACCTACGAGCAGTACTTC
TRBV29-1	TRBJ1-1	many	.	CSVVRTGLEEAFF	TGCAGCGTTGTTCGGACCGGCTTAGAGGAAGCTTTCTTT
TRBV27	TRBJ2-7	few	.	CASSLVRSSYEQYF	TGTGCCAGCAGTTTGGTCAGAAGCTCCTACGAGCAGTACTTC
TRBV2	TRBJ1-5	.	TRBD1	CASRDRASGQPQHF	TGTGCCAGCAGAGACAGGGCTTCGGGTCAGCCCCAGCATTTT
TRBV28	TRBJ1-1	many	.	CASSLGGVNTEAFF	TGTGCCAGTAGTTTGGGAGGGGTGAACACTGAAGCTTTCTTT
TRBV5-1	TRBJ2-7	few	.	CASSLERTGLSF	TGCGCCAGCAGCCTCGAGAGGACCGGTTTAAGCTTC
TRBV20-1	TRBJ2-3	many	.	CSAPGLGRGADTQYF	TGCAGTGCCCCCGGGCTGGGCAGGGGTGCAGATACGCAGTATTTT
TRBV29-1	TRBJ1-1	few	TRBD1	CSVRTGDTEAFF	TGCAGCGTTAGGACAGGGGACACTGAAGCTTTCTTT
TRBV19	TRBJ2-1	few	TRBD2	CASKSGRTYNEQFF	TGTGCCAGTAAGAGCGGGAGGACCTACAATGAGCAGTTCTTC
TRBV10-2	TRBJ1-2	.	TRBD1	CASSGDRVSYGYTF	TGCGCCAGCAGTGGAGACAGGGTTAGCTATGGCTACACCTTC
TRBV28	TRBJ2-7	.	TRBD2	CASVGGGPYEQYF	TGTGCCAGCGTCGGGGGAGGGCCCTACGAGCAGTACTTC
TRBV30	TRBJ1-5	.	.	CAWSDLGSNQPQHF	TGTGCCTGGAGTGACTTGGGCAGTAATCAGCCCCAGCATTTT
TRBV29-1	TRBJ2-7	.	.	CSVRTGSYEQYF	TGCAGCGTTCGGACGGGGTCCTACGAGCAGTACTTC
TRBV10-3	TRBJ1-1	.	TRBD1	CATKGTGITEAFF	TGTGCCACTAAAGGGACAGGCATCACTGAAGCTTTCTTT
TRBV29-1	TRBJ2-7	few	.	CSVLSEGPTLREQYF	TGCAGCGTTCTCTCCGAGGGACCGACCCTAAGGGAGCAGTACTTC
TRBV4-1	TRBJ2-1	few	.	CASSQDAGPYNEQFF	TGCGCCAGCAGCCAAGACGCCGGACCCTACAATGAGCAGTTCTTC
TRBV4-2	TRBJ2-1	many	.	CASSRIDNEQFF	TGTGCCAGCAGCCGCATCGACAATGAGCAGTTCTTC
TRBV28	TRBJ2-1	many	.	CASTQPPGDNEQFF	TGTGCCAGCACTCAACCCCCAGGGGACAATGAGCAGTTCTTC
TRBV24-1	TRBJ2-5	.	.	CATSDLPSSGLEETQYF	TGTGCCACCAGTGATTTACCCTCTTCGGGACTGGAAGAGACCCAGTACTTC
TRBV7-6	TRBJ1-3	many	TRBD1	CASSLTGVNTIYF	TGTGCCAGCAGCTTAACAGGGGTCAACACCATATATTTT
TRBV4-1	TRBJ2-4	.	.	CASSQVAENIQYF	TGCGCCAGCAGCCAAGTGGCAGAAAACATTCAGTACTTC
TRBV7-6	TRBJ2-1	.	.	CASSLLSSNNEQFF	TGTGCCAGCAGCTTACTAAGCTCCAACAATGAGCAGTTCTTC
TRBV10-3	TRBJ2-1	.	TRBD2	CAIGTQQAGGPDEQFF	TGTGCCATCGGTACACAGCAAGCGGGAGGGCCTGATGAGCAGTTCTTC
TRBV28	TRBJ2-7	many	TRBD1	CASSLWMGQGVNEQYF	TGTGCCAGCAGTTTATGGATGGGACAGGGGGTCAACGAGCAGTACTTC
TRBV10-3	TRBJ2-2	.	TRBD2	CAIRSGTSAGELFF	TGTGCCATCAGGTCCGGGACTAGCGCCGGGGAGCTGTTTTTT
TRBV7-9	TRBJ2-7	few	.	CASSWGGGLSYEQYF	TGTGCCAGCAGCTGGGGAGGGGGGCTTTCCTACGAGCAGTACTTC
TRBV4-1	TRBJ1-5	few	.	CASSQAHNQPQHF	TGCGCCAGCAGCCAGGCTCATAATCAGCCCCAGCATTTT
TRBV5-1	TRBJ2-1	.	TRBD2	CASSFSSGSMNEQFF	TGCGCCAGCAGCTTCTCTAGCGGGAGTATGAATGAGCAGTTCTTC
TRBV11-3	TRBJ2-7	few	TRBD1	CASSSGTGGAYHEQYF	TGTGCCAGCAGTTCGGGGACAGGGGGCGCCTACCACGAGCAGTACTTC
TRBV4-1	TRBJ2-3	.	TRBD2	CASQTSGRDLSTDTQYF	TGCGCCAGTCAGACTAGCGGGAGAGACCTCAGCACAGATACGCAGTATTTT
TRBV4-1	TRBJ2-3	many	TRBD2	CASSQERGDRGADTQYF	TGCGCCAGCAGCCAAGAACGGGGGGACCGCGGCGCAGATACGCAGTATTTT
TRBV23-1	TRBJ2-1	few	TRBD1	CASGRQGLSSYNEQFF	TGCGCCAGCGGGCGACAGGGGTTGAGTTCCTACAATGAGCAGTTCTTC
TRBV6-6	TRBJ1-6	many	.	CASSYGTDNSPLHF	TGTGCCAGCAGTTACGGGACGGATAATTCACCCCTCCACTTT
TRBV12-3/TRBV12-4	TRBJ1-2	few	.	CASSLQGAYGYTF	TGTGCCAGCAGTTTACAGGGAGCATATGGCTACACCTTC
TRBV28	TRBJ2-7	few	TRBD1	CASSPTGQESYEQYF	TGTGCCAGCAGCCCCACGGGACAGGAGTCCTACGAGCAGTACTTC
TRBV5-5	TRBJ1-4	many	.	CASSFRTRQARNEKLFF	TGTGCCAGCAGCTTCAGAACACGACAAGCTAGAAATGAAAAACTGTTTTTT
TRBV28	TRBJ2-6	.	TRBD1	CASSSPGQPSGANVLTF	TGTGCCAGCAGTTCACCGGGACAGCCCTCTGGGGCCAACGTCCTGACTTTC
TRBV28	TRBJ2-6	.	TRBD1	CASSLRDRVTKGANVLTF	TGTGCCAGCAGTTTAAGAGACAGGGTTACTAAAGGGGCCAACGTCCTGACTTTC
TRBV3-1	TRBJ1-3	many	.	CASSQDRWHLSSGNTIYF	TGTGCCAGCAGCCAAGATCGGTGGCACCTAAGCTCTGGAAACACCATATATTTT